The 9 T cell receptor beta chains below were found in one sample sequenced in a study of regulatory T cells in long-lasting Graves disease. CDR3 regions were amplified by Arm-PCR using iRepertoire HTBI primers to build TCR beta libraries. TCRdb used MiXCR to reprocess the multiplex PCR reads, holding one entry per CDR3 protein. This table has roughly 560,000 distinct CDR3 sequences, around 11% appearing once. As for time point: newly diagnosed GD, antithyroid drugs for less than 3 months. The TCR library was made from RNA that had been extracted from PBMCs in TRIzol. The sample was also reused in another study, on T cells in Graves' hyperthyroidism and ophthalmopathy.

Sequencing used peripheral blood mononuclear cells (PBMCs), obtained at new diagnosis, from a patient treated with antithyroid drugs. The receptors derive from a young woman with Graves disease.

At least ten counts were recorded for this clonotype. The rearrangement uses TRBV2 and TRBJ1-5, with 7 bases that match TRBD1. With V trimmed by 4 bases and J by 6 bases, 6 bases remained unmatched. CDR3 length: 14 residues. Germline assignment: CDR1 SNHLY and CDR2 FYNNEI. The CDR3 spells CASSARQGAQPQHF. CDR3 nucleotide sequence: TGTGCCAGCAGTGCCCGACAGGGCGCTCAGCCCCAGCATTTT.

With respect to this clonotype: This may come from a read error, since a much larger clone is one base off. The V and J genes are TRBV20-1 and TRBJ2-7, with 9 bases fitting TRBD2. Germline V gene data show CDR1 as DFQATT and CDR2 as SNEGSKA (reference sequence). Germline trimming cut 6 bases from V and 7 bases from J; bases unmatched to any gene: 13. This CDR3 has 14 residues. The CDR3 here is CSAAAGTSTQEQYF. DNA of the CDR3: TGCAGTGCCGCTGCCGGGACTAGCACCCAGGAGCAGTACTTC.

In this sample, this clonotype turned up a few times. Germline and junction disagree at one end, which may indicate a read error. The chain combines TRBV7-2 with TRBJ2-2; perhaps TRBD2 as D (5 bases). The CDR3 has 14 residues. The V gene's germline CDR1 is SGHTA and CDR2 FQGNSA. The CDR3 loop is CARSLALVAGELFF. As DNA, the CDR3 is TGTGCCAGAAGCTTAGCGCTTGTGGCAGGGGAGCTGTTTTTT.

This clonotype has just a few counts. This sequence joins TRBV5-6 and TRBJ2-3; tentative D call: TRBD1 (5 bases). The CDR3 is 17 residues long. Trimming left V 0 bases short and J 2 bases short, with 16 bases between. CDR1 SGHDT and CDR2 YYEEEE come from the germline V gene. CDR3 loop: CASSLVLGDGDTDTQYF. DNA of the CDR3: TGTGCCAGCAGCTTGGTGTTAGGGGATGGGGACACAGATACGCAGTATTTT.

In this sample, this clonotype turned up many times. The chain has TRBV7-8 and TRBJ2-2; a weak D match, TRBD1 (5 bases). There are 13 residues in the CDR3. The germline V and J ends were trimmed by 8 bases and 2 bases, with 9 bases remaining between them. Germline V gene data show CDR1 as SGHVS and CDR2 as FQNEAQ. In DNA, the CDR3 is TGTGCCAGCGAAGGGGTTAACACCGGGGAGCTGTTTTTT. It is translated as CASEGVNTGELFF.

This clonotype was recorded a few times. The V gene is TRBV13, the J gene TRBJ1-1; 7 nucleotides match TRBD1. The CDR3 length is 15 residues. Trimming cost V 5 bases and J 2 bases; bases outside gene matches: 8. Germline V gives CDR1 PRHDT, CDR2 FYEKMQ (reference sequence). CDR3: CASSPRGTENTEAFF. Written as DNA, the CDR3 is TGTGCCAGCAGCCCCAGGGGGACTGAAAACACTGAAGCTTTCTTT.

This clonotype has ten or more counts. A read error may be the cause here, since a much bigger clone is one base away. The V gene is TRBV28, the J gene TRBJ1-1; D might be TRBD1 (6 bases). This CDR3 contains 14 residues. The germline V gene encodes CDR1 MDHEN and CDR2 SYDVKM. Trimming took 5 bases from V and 1 from J, leaving 11 bases between them. The CDR3 DNA sequence: TGTGCCAGCAGTAAAACAGGGTGGAACACTGAAGCTTTCTTT. Protein sequence: CASSKTGWNTEAFF.

The chain joins TRBV28 to TRBJ2-5, with D perhaps TRBD2 (6 bases). Trimming shortened V by 7 bases and J by 9 bases, and 21 bases separated the two germline ends. The CDR3 length is 14 residues. Germline V gives CDR1 MDHEN, CDR2 SYDVKM. CDR3 DNA: TGTGCCAGCACCTGGGGGACTCCAACCGGGGCCCAGTACTTC. It translates to CASTWGTPTGAQYF.

This clonotype was seen repeatedly, ten times or more. V usage is TRBV18 and J usage is TRBJ1-1; the match to TRBD1 covers 7 bases. V lost 0 bases to trimming and J lost 6 bases; unmatched junction nucleotides: 1. The germline gives CDR1 KGHSH, CDR2 LQKENI. There are 13 residues in the CDR3. CDR3 nucleotides: TGTGCCAGCTCACCACCCGGGACAGCTGAAGCTTTCTTT. Amino acids: CASSPPGTAEAFF.